This T cell receptor beta chain was recovered during a study of T cell repertoires in breast cancer. For this clonotype: Its specificity is not known.

Study-wide findings and caveats: Singleton TCRs were discarded and only part of each tumor was sampled.

V dropped 0 bases and J dropped 5 bases, with 3 bases sitting between them. This CDR3 is 11 amino acids long. The germline gives CDR1 GTSNPN, CDR2 SVGIG (reference sequence). The expanded emulsion RT-PCR method captured paired alpha and beta chains from CD8+ T cells. A second nested PCR with blocking oligonucleotides suppressed unpaired genes. TCRdb itself ran the emulsion pairing reads through MiXCR, one entry per CDR3 protein. The top ten clones hold approximately 60% of a sample with about 40,000 distinct CDR3 sequences, about 50% of them seen once. The V call is TRBV30, the J call TRBJ2-3; no reliable D call. This clonotype was obtained from a pool of human donors with breast cancer or a healthy control (not recorded which). The sample was CD8+ T cells. This CDR3 is CAWSVLDTQYF. DNA for the CDR3: TGTGCCTGGAGTGTATTAGATACGCAGTATTTT.